This TCR beta chain was obtained from a study of beta chain features in type 1 diabetes. Study results and limitations: Insertion counts at VDJ junctions were lower in type 1 diabetes patients, who also showed more deletions there. A cDNA-based sequencing approach could over-represent cells with high TCR expression. Patients' naive, central memory and Treg TCRB repertoires seemed closer to one another than those of healthy donors.

This clone was recorded a few times. The antigen remains undetermined. Investigators reverse transcribed all isolated RNA, so they sequenced expressed TCRB transcripts. Profiled with immunoSEQ multiplex PCR; TCRdb holds only in-frame clones, not every one. The table lists about 900,000 clones, 17% of them singletons. The CDR3 runs to 13 residues. Trimming took 4 bases from V and 2 from J; bases not matched to a gene: 1. Germline V lookup: CDR1 MDHEN, CDR2 SYDVKM. V and J are TRBV28 and TRBJ2-5; 7 bases match TRBD1. Sequencing was done on a sample of naive CD4+ T cells from blood. The source is a woman aged 18-29 years in good health. CDR3 coding DNA: TGTGCCAGCAGTTCGGACAGGCAAGAGACCCAGTACTTC. It translates to CASSSDRQETQYF.